This T cell receptor beta chain was identified in a study of lymphopenia after photon versus proton radiotherapy. Concerning this clone: As yet, its antigen is unknown.

Germline CDR1 is SGHDT and CDR2 is YYEEEE. V lost 7 bases to trimming and J lost 2 bases, with 16 bases between them. The CDR3 extends over 14 amino acids. Study findings and constraints: Larger post-nadir TCR diversity loss correlated inversely with survival in deceased patients. Better survival with proton therapy was suggested as possible, not demonstrated. Oligoclonal CD8+ Temra expansion after nadir drove photon patients' diversity drop. Proton therapy kept repertoires fairly stable, unlike photons, which gained effector/memory cells.

Clones were sequenced by immunoSEQ multiplex PCR, and TCRdb holds only the in-frame ones, with some missing. The sample holds some 25,000 clones, 75% to 90% seen once. The sequence was obtained from a man in his thirties or forties with gastric cancer. This material consisted of peripheral blood, taken from a patient treated with photon-based radiotherapy. The chain combines TRBV5-6 with TRBJ2-7; D is perhaps TRBD2 (5 bases). The chain's CDR3 is CASRRSGGAYEQYF. In nucleotides, the CDR3 is TGTGCCAGCCGGAGGTCTGGCGGCGCCTACGAGCAGTACTTC.